This T cell receptor (beta chain) was sequenced during a study of Graves' ophthalmopathy and Graves' hyperthyroidism. Findings and limits, study-wide: In blood, most expanded thyroid clonotypes above 0.001 frequency were also detected.

Details on this clonotype: The antigen is not known.

As the template, RNA transcripts were used to amplify TCR beta CDR3 regions. RT-PCR in the first round used HTBI primers; a second-round multiplex PCR followed. Using its own MiXCR run on the multiplex PCR reads, TCRdb lists one record per CDR3 protein. The sample has almost 750,000 distinct CDR3 sequences, roughly two fifths seen once; the top ten hold 40% to 55%. Trimming at V came to 1 base and at J to 2 bases, leaving 6 bases not matched to a gene. The CDR3 totals 18 residues. The germline V gene has CDR1 SGHRS and CDR2 YFSETQ. Patients were diagnosed from clinical symptoms, serum thyroxine, TRAb, thyroid ultrasound and orbital computed tomography.

The clonotype was recovered from an adult man with Graves' ophthalmopathy. Sequenced sample: peripheral blood. The chain combines TRBV5-1 with TRBJ2-6, with 10 bases identical to TRBD1. As DNA, the CDR3 is TGCGCCAGCAGCTTGTGGGGGGACAGGGGTCCTGGGGCCAACGTCCTGACTTTC. Protein: CASSLWGDRGPGANVLTF.